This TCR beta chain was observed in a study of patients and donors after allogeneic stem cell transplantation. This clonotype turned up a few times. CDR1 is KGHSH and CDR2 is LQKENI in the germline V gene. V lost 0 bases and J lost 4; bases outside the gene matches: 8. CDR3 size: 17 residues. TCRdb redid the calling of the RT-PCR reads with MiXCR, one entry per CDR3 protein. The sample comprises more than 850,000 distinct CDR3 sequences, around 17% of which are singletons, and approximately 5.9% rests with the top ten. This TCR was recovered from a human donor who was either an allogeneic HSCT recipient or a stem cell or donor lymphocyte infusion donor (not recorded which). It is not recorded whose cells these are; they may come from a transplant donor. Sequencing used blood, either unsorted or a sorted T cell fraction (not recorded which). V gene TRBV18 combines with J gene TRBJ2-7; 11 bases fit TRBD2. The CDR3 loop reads CASSPPSGSGRDYEQYF. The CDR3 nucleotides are TGTGCCAGCTCACCACCCTCGGGTAGCGGGAGGGATTACGAGCAGTACTTC.